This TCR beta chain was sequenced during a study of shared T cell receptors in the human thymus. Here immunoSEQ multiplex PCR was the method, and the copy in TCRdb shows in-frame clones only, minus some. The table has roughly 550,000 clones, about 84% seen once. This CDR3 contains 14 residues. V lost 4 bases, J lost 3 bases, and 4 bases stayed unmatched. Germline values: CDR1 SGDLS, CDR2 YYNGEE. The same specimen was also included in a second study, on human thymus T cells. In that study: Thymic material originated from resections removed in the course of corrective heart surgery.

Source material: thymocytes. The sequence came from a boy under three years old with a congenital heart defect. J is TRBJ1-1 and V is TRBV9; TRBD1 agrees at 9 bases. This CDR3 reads CASSLGQGYTEAFF. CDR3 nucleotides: TGTGCCAGCAGCTTGGGACAGGGATACACTGAAGCTTTCTTT. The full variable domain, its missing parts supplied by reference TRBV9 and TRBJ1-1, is DSGVTQTPKHLITATGQRVTLRCSPRSGDLSVYWYQQSLDQGLQFLIQYYNGEERAKGNILERFSAQQFPDLHSELNLSSLELGDSALYFCASSLGQGYTEAFFGQGTRLTVV.